The rows below give T cell receptor beta chains drawn from one sample of a study of CD8 T cells in ankylosing spondylitis. Each CDR3 protein is one row after TCRdb ran MiXCR on the 5' RACE reads. This sample has around 340,000 distinct CDR3 sequences, with about 20% found just once. Sequenced sample: blood, either unsorted or a sorted T cell fraction (not recorded which). All receptors derive from a male donor with ankylosing spondylitis or in good health (not recorded which). Each CDR3 is given with its conserved first and last residue. The D gene is left open where the match is weak. For some rows the clone size is stated as once, few or many, or as a class when expanded; others skip it.

d_call clone_size j_call v_call cdr3_nt cdr3_aa
TRBD2 - TRBJ2-5 TRBV5-1 TGCGCCAGCAGCTTGGAAACTAGCGGGGTTTTGTACCAAGAGACCCAGTACTTC CASSLETSGVLYQETQYF
- - TRBJ2-7 TRBV3-1 TGTGCCAGCAGCCAAGTCGGGACCCCCGTTTCGGGTGGCCCCTACGAGCAGTACTTC CASSQVGTPVSGGPYEQYF
TRBD1 - TRBJ2-7 TRBV27 TGTGCCAGCAGTTTCTCGGCCGGGACAGCACGCGGCGAGCAGTACTTC CASSFSAGTARGEQYF
- - TRBJ2-1 TRBV9 TGTGCCAGCAGCGCAGGGCCAAATGAGCAGTTCTTC CASSAGPNEQFF
TRBD2 - TRBJ2-1 TRBV28 TGTGCCAGCAGTCTACTAGCGTATTCCTACAATGAGCAGTTCTTC CASSLLAYSYNEQFF
TRBD2 - TRBJ2-2 TRBV5-1 TGCGCCAGCAGCCCGCCCCGGGCGGGGGACCCGAACACCGGGGAGCTGTTTTTT CASSPPRAGDPNTGELFF
TRBD1 - TRBJ2-3 TRBV7-9 TGTGCCAGCAGCTTAGCCATAGGGACAGAGAGCACAGATACGCAGTATTTT CASSLAIGTESTDTQYF
- - TRBJ2-7 TRBV20-1 TGCAGTGCTAGGGGTACAAGCTACGAGCAGTACTTC CSARGTSYEQYF
- - TRBJ2-2 TRBV28 TGTGCCAGCAGTTTCCGCAGTCTTCTGAACACCGGGGAGCTGTTTTTT CASSFRSLLNTGELFF
- - TRBJ2-3 TRBV12-3/TRBV12-4 TGTGCCAGCAGGCCGGAGGGCTCAGATACGCAGTATTTT CASRPEGSDTQYF
TRBD1 - TRBJ1-6 TRBV13 TGTGCCAGCAGCACAAGGGGGCTCGACTCACCCCTCCACTTT CASSTRGLDSPLHF
- - TRBJ2-2 TRBV11-2 TGTGCCAGCAGCTTAGTATACGGCTGGGCAGACGGGGAGCTGTTTTTT CASSLVYGWADGELFF
- many TRBJ2-4 TRBV20-1 TGCAGTGCTAGAGATCGAGCCCCTGGGGACAAAAACATTCAGTACTTC CSARDRAPGDKNIQYF
- - TRBJ2-2 TRBV7-9 TGTGCCAGCAGCGTACACGGGCCCACGGACACCGGGGAGCTGTTTTTT CASSVHGPTDTGELFF
TRBD1 - TRBJ2-7 TRBV20-1 TGCAGTGCTAGCGACAGGGAACGAACCTACGAGCAGTACTTC CSASDRERTYEQYF
- - TRBJ2-5 TRBV25-1 TGTGCCAGCAGTGAAGGGATGGATCAAGAGACCCAGTACTTC CASSEGMDQETQYF
- few TRBJ1-2 TRBV20-1 TGCAGTGCTAGAGATAGTGACAGGCCTAACTATGGCTACACCTTC CSARDSDRPNYGYTF
TRBD2 - TRBJ2-7 TRBV4-1 TGCGCCAGCAGCCAATCGCCGGGACTAGCGATGTACGAGCAGTACTTC CASSQSPGLAMYEQYF
- - TRBJ2-7 TRBV6-5 TGTGCCAGCAGTTACTCGATGCGGGTTTTCCGCTACGAGCAGTACTTC CASSYSMRVFRYEQYF
- - TRBJ2-2 TRBV12-3/TRBV12-4 TGTGCCAGCAGGTCCCCCCCAGAGAGAGCGAACACCGGGGAGCTGTTTTTT CASRSPPERANTGELFF
TRBD1 - TRBJ2-1 TRBV12-5 TGTGCTAGTGGTCAAACAGGGGTTGGTGAGCAGTTCTTC CASGQTGVGEQFF
- - TRBJ2-2 TRBV4-1 TGCGCCAGCAGCCAGTGGCTGGGGGGCGGGGAGCTGTTTTTT CASSQWLGGGELFF
TRBD1 - TRBJ2-7 TRBV29-1 TGCAGCGGGGGACAGGGTTACGAGCAGTACTTC CSGGQGYEQYF
TRBD1 few TRBJ1-5 TRBV28 TGTGCCAGCACCAGTGACAGGGGGTTAAATCAGCCCCAGCATTTT CASTSDRGLNQPQHF
TRBD1 few TRBJ2-7 TRBV15 TGTGCCACCAGCACCGACCGGGACAGCATCAGCTCCTACGAGCAGTACTTC CATSTDRDSISSYEQYF
TRBD1 - TRBJ2-1 TRBV10-3 TGTGCCCAAGGGACAGGCAATCACAATGAGCAGTTCTTC CAQGTGNHNEQFF
- few TRBJ1-2 TRBV5-1 TGCGCCAGCAGCTCACCCGAAGTGGGGCTGGGCGGCTACACCTTC CASSSPEVGLGGYTF
- - TRBJ2-4 TRBV4-1 TGCGCCAGCAGCCAAGATGAAGCAGATCTAGCCAAAAACATTCAGTACTTC CASSQDEADLAKNIQYF
- - TRBJ1-1 TRBV19 TGTGCCAGTAGTATAGGTGAGGGGCGGACCTTT CASSIGEGRTF
- - TRBJ2-4 TRBV7-9 TGTGCCAGCAGCGAACGTACAGGGTCGGATAGCATTCAGTACTTC CASSERTGSDSIQYF
- - TRBJ2-7 TRBV28 TGTGCCAGCAGTCGAGAAGGGCAGTACTTC CASSREGQYF
- few TRBJ2-5 TRBV12-3/TRBV12-4 TGTGCCAGCAGTTTAGGAGAAGAAGAGACCCAGTACTTC CASSLGEEETQYF
- - TRBJ2-4 TRBV12-3/TRBV12-4 TGTGCCAGCAGCCCGGGACAACTAAACATTCAGTACTTC CASSPGQLNIQYF
- - TRBJ2-3 TRBV6-6 TGTGCCAGCAGTCAGGGACCTACGCAGTATTTT CASSQGPTQYF
TRBD2 - TRBJ2-7 TRBV4-2 TGTGCCAGCAGCCAGGAAATAGCGGGGAGCTCCTACGAGCAGTACTTC CASSQEIAGSSYEQYF
- few TRBJ1-1 TRBV7-9 TGTGCCAGCAGCCCTACAGGGTACACTGAAGCTTTCTTT CASSPTGYTEAFF
- few TRBJ2-3 TRBV15 TGTGCCACCAGCAGAGAAGCAGGACCCGATACGCAGTATTTT CATSREAGPDTQYF
- few TRBJ2-1 TRBV4-1 TGCGCCAGCAGCCAAGAGGAGACCTACAATGAGCAGTTCTTC CASSQEETYNEQFF
TRBD1 - TRBJ2-7 TRBV7-9 TGTGCCAGCAGTACCCATCTGGGACAGGCAACCTACGAGCAGTACTTC CASSTHLGQATYEQYF